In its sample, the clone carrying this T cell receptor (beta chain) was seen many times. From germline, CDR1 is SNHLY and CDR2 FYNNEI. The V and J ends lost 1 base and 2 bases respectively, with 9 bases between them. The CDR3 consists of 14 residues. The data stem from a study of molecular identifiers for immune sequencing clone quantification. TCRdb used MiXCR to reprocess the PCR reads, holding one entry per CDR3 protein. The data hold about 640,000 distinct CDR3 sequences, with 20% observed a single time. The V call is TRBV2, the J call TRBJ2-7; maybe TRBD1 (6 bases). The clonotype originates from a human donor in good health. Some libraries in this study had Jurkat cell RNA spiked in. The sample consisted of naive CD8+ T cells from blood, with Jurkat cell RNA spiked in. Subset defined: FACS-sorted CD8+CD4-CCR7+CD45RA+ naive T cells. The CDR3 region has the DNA TGTGCCAGCAGTGAAGGGGACAAAGCCTACGAGCAGTACTTC. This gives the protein CASSEGDKAYEQYF.